Listed here are 2 T cell receptor beta chains from one sample, sequenced in a study of shared clonotypes between healthy human individuals. Only in-frame clones appear in the TCRdb table, and some are missing; sequencing was by immunoSEQ multiplex PCR. The sample has approximately 2,300,000 clones; under 95% are singletons. The specimen sequenced was naive CD4+ T cells from PBMCs. The subset here: CD45RA+ positively selected. Every receptor here comes from a man aged 18 to 29 in good health. Some clones in this sample may be carry-over from other donors' samples.

The chain recombines TRBV7-9 with TRBJ2-3; 8 nucleotides match TRBD2. The CDR3 contains 15 residues. V lost 7 bases and J lost 0; bases outside the gene matches: 6. Germline loops: CDR1 SEHNR, CDR2 FQNEAQ (reference sequence). CDR3 protein: CASNGLANSTDTQYF. CDR3 in DNA: TGTGCCAGCAACGGACTAGCCAATAGCACAGATACGCAGTATTTT.

Details on this clone: Additional DNA sequences in this sample encode the identical CDR3. The chain uses TRBV18 and TRBJ2-3; possible D gene TRBD2, 5 bases. The V end was cut by 3 bases, the J end by 0 bases, with 10 bases between. CDR1 is KGHSH, CDR2 LQKENI, per germline. This CDR3 is built from 15 residues. CDR3 coding DNA: TGTGCCAGCTCACCCCTAGCAGCTAGCACAGATACGCAGTATTTT. This encodes CASSPLAASTDTQYF.